The 21 T cell receptor beta chains below were found in one sample sequenced in a study of beta chain features in type 1 diabetes. Broader study findings: Moderate but significant shortening of TCRB CDR3s was recorded in all four CD4+ subsets from Type 1 diabetes patients.

What these receptors recognize is not known. Expressed TCRB transcripts got sequenced, as all isolated RNA was reverse transcribed. TCRdb keeps only in-frame clones here, not all; method: immunoSEQ multiplex PCR. The sample yields about 660,000 clones, about 14% seen once. Material: naive CD4+ T cells from blood. The source is a man aged 18 to 35 with type 1 diabetes.

This clone was picked up a small number of times. This chain joins TRBV4-1 and TRBJ2-4; D unclear. This CDR3 region has 11 residues. Germline lookup yields CDR1 MGHRA and CDR2 YSYEKL. Between the trimmed V and J ends, which lost 0 bases and 6 bases, there was a span of 0 bases. The CDR3 reads CASSQENIQYF. The CDR3 DNA follows: TGCGCCAGCAGCCAAGAAAACATTCAGTACTTC.

This rearrangement joins TRBV18 to TRBJ2-2; 7 positions agree with TRBD2. CDR3 length: 16 amino acids. Germline CDR1 is KGHSH and CDR2 is LQKENI. Unmatched junction bases numbered 11, after V lost 6 bases and J lost 4 bases. CDR3 in DNA: TGTGCCAGCTCGATTTTTCTAGCGGATTCCACCGGGGAGCTGTTTTTT. This translates into CASSIFLADSTGELFF.

This clone was detected a few times. The chain is built from TRBV2 and TRBJ1-1, with D unresolved. V was cut by 4 bases and J by 5 bases, with 11 bases left in between. The CDR3 is made up of 13 amino acids. Germline V CDR1 and CDR2: SNHLY, FYNNEI. The CDR3 DNA sequence: TGTGCCAGCAGTGTAGAGGGTTTGACTGAAGCTTTCTTT. Translated: CASSVEGLTEAFF.

The chain joins TRBV7-2 to TRBJ1-4; maybe TRBD1 (5 bases). Between the trimmed V and J ends, which lost 3 bases and 6 bases, there was a span of 8 bases. This CDR3 spans 13 amino acids. CDR1 is SGHTA and CDR2 is FQGNSA in the germline V gene. The CDR3 DNA follows: TGTGCCAGCAGCTTGAGAGGGGATGAAAAACTGTTTTTT. This encodes CASSLRGDEKLFF.

This clone was found a few times. The chain is built from TRBV2 and TRBJ2-2; D uncertain. The CDR3 runs 11 residues. V shed 8 bases and J shed 8 bases, with 9 bases lying between them. The V gene's germline CDR1 is SNHLY and CDR2 FYNNEI. The CDR3 DNA reads as TGTGCCAGCTTCCTTTGGGGGGAGCTGTTTTTT. Amino acid sequence: CASFLWGELFF.

V gene TRBV5-1 combines with J gene TRBJ2-5; perhaps TRBD2 as D (6 bases). Germline V gene lookup returns CDR1 SGHRS and CDR2 YFSETQ. This CDR3 is built from 15 residues. V was trimmed by 1 base and J by 4 bases, leaving 14 bases between them. This chain's CDR3 is CASSLIVRRGETQYF. For the CDR3, the DNA is TGCGCCAGCAGCTTGATAGTCAGGAGGGGAGAGACCCAGTACTTC.

This clone has just a few counts. J is TRBJ2-3 and V is TRBV5-1, with D possibly being TRBD2 (5 bases). Trimming took off 4 bases at V and 1 base at J, with 16 bases between the two ends. CDR1 SGHRS and CDR2 YFSETQ come from the germline V gene. This CDR3 has 16 residues. CDR3 residues: CASSVLSGRGTDTQYF. CDR3 bases: TGCGCCAGCAGCGTCCTTAGTGGGAGAGGCACAGATACGCAGTATTTT. Filled out from reference TRBV5-1 and TRBJ2-3, the complete variable domain reads KAGVTQTPRYLIKTRGQQVTLSCSPISGHRSVSWYQQTPGQGLQFLFEYFSETQRNKGNFPGRFSGRQFSNSRSEMNVSTLELGDSALYLCASSVLSGRGTDTQYFGPGTRLTVL.

The chain uses TRBV29-1 and TRBJ1-4; 7 bases fit TRBD1. Germline V gene sequence: CDR1 SQVTM, CDR2 ANQGSEA. Trimming cost V 7 bases and J 5 bases; bases outside gene matches: 4. The CDR3 loop spans 12 amino acids. The CDR3 here is CSGTGPNEKLFF. The CDR3 nucleotides are TGCAGCGGGACAGGCCCAAATGAAAAACTGTTTTTT.

The rearrangement uses TRBV30 and TRBJ1-1; perhaps TRBD1 as D (5 bases). Germline CDR1 is GTSNPN and CDR2 is SVGIG (reference sequence). The V end was cut by 0 bases, the J end by 7 bases, with 12 bases between. The CDR3 contains 13 residues. The DNA for the CDR3 is TGTGCCTGGAGTGTGGGTAGGGACCATGAAGCTTTCTTT. Its protein is CAWSVGRDHEAFF.

There are a few counts of this clone. This chain connects TRBV28 to TRBJ2-3; a weak D match, TRBD1 (9 bases). Germline-derived CDR1 and CDR2 are MDHEN and SYDVKM. The CDR3 contains 15 residues. With 8 bases removed from V and 5 bases from J, the gap between germline ends came to 20 bases. CDR3 sequence (DNA): TGTGCCAGCCGGGAGGGAGGACAGGGGCAAGATACGCAGTATTTT. This encodes CASREGGQGQDTQYF. Combining the CDR3 with reference TRBV28 and TRBJ2-3 gives the whole variable domain DVKVTQSSRYLVKRTGEKVFLECVQDMDHENMFWYRQDPGLGLRLIYFSYDVKMKEKGDIPEGYSVSREKKERFSLILESASTNQTSMYLCASREGGQGQDTQYFGPGTRLTVL.

This clone was observed a handful of times. Additional DNA sequences in this sample encode the identical CDR3. V is TRBV20-1 and J is TRBJ2-5; no clear D. Germline V gives CDR1 DFQATT, CDR2 SNEGSKA (reference sequence). The CDR3 is 11 residues long. V was trimmed by 0 bases and J by 4 bases, leaving 3 bases between them. CDR3 sequence reads: CSARDRETQYF. The CDR3 bases are TGCAGTGCTAGAGATAGAGAGACCCAGTACTTC.

The table lists this clone with a few counts. The rearrangement links TRBV5-1 to TRBJ2-1; 9 bases map to TRBD2. Losses at the gene ends were 0 bases for V and 0 bases for J; bases not matched to a gene: 7. Germline CDR1 is SGHRS and CDR2 is YFSETQ. The CDR3 extends over 18 amino acids. The CDR3 sequence is CASSLGLAGSVSYNEQFF. The DNA for the CDR3 is TGCGCCAGCAGCTTGGGTCTAGCGGGATCCGTCTCCTACAATGAGCAGTTCTTC.

This clone appeared a few times. The rearrangement joins TRBV18 to TRBJ1-3; D gene unclear. V lost 4 bases, J lost 0 bases, and 16 bases lay in between. CDR1 is KGHSH and CDR2 is LQKENI in the germline V gene. This CDR3 has 17 amino acids. The DNA for the CDR3 is TGTGCCAGCTCACGATCGGCCTTGGCCGACTCTGGAAACACCATATATTTT. Translation: CASSRSALADSGNTIYF. Full variable domain (rest looked up from reference TRBV18 and TRBJ1-3): NAGVMQNPRHLVRRRGQEARLRCSPMKGHSHVYWYRQLPEEGLKFMVYLQKENIIDESGMPKERFSAEFPKEGPSILRIQQVVRGDSAAYFCASSRSALADSGNTIYFGEGSWLTVV.

This chain links TRBV9 with TRBJ2-7, with 8 nucleotides matching TRBD1. The CDR3 extends over 15 amino acids. Losses at the gene ends were 0 bases for V and 2 bases for J; bases not matched to a gene: 4. The germline V gene encodes CDR1 SGDLS and CDR2 YYNGEE. CDR3 region: CASSVDPRGPYEQYF. In DNA, the CDR3 is TGTGCCAGCAGCGTAGATCCCAGGGGGCCCTACGAGCAGTACTTC.

This clone was recorded a few times. V and J are TRBV18 and TRBJ1-1, with TRBD1 matching 8 bases. J lost 0 bases, V lost 4 bases, and 4 bases had no gene match. From germline, CDR1 is KGHSH and CDR2 LQKENI. The CDR3 extends over 15 amino acids. In DNA, the CDR3 is TGTGCCAGCTCACTGTCAGGGGGCATGAACACTGAAGCTTTCTTT. Amino acids: CASSLSGGMNTEAFF.

V usage is TRBV6-5 and J usage is TRBJ1-2, with D possibly being TRBD1 (6 bases). The CDR3 runs to 14 residues. Trimming took 8 bases from V and 9 from J, leaving 22 bases between them. The V gene's germline CDR1 is MNHEY and CDR2 SVGAGI. This chain's CDR3 is CASAYAGTSLRYTF. The CDR3 DNA reads as TGTGCCAGCGCCTACGCCGGGACAAGCCTACGCTACACCTTC.

This clone was seen a handful of times. The chain has TRBV7-9 and TRBJ2-3; 9 bases agree with TRBD1. CDR3 length equals 15 residues. V trimming: 5 bases; J trimming: 4 bases; junction bases outside the gene matches: 7. CDR1 is SEHNR, CDR2 FQNEAQ, per germline (reference sequence). CDR3 nucleotide sequence: TGTGCCAGCAGCCCACAGGGGGCACCGGCAGATACGCAGTATTTT. Translation gives CASSPQGAPADTQYF. Variable domain in full (rest from reference TRBV7-9 and TRBJ2-3): DTGVSQNPRHKITKRGQNVTFRCDPISEHNRLYWYRQTLGQGPEFLTYFQNEAQLEKSRLLSDRFSAERPKGSFSTLEIQRTEQGDSAMYLCASSPQGAPADTQYFGPGTRLTVL.

This clone was observed a handful of times. The V and J genes are TRBV9 and TRBJ1-5; possibly TRBD1 for D (6 bases). The germline V gene encodes CDR1 SGDLS and CDR2 YYNGEE. Trimming removed 4 bases from V and 7 bases from J, with 18 bases in between. CDR3 size: 15 residues. CDR3 DNA sequence: TGTGCCAGCAGCCCTAGGGGGGAAACGCAACAGCCCCAGCATTTT. Residues: CASSPRGETQQPQHF.

The chain has TRBV5-6 and TRBJ1-5; D unclear. V shed 3 bases and J shed 16 bases, with 17 bases lying between them. Germline V gene data show CDR1 as SGHDT and CDR2 as YYEEEE. There are 12 residues in the CDR3. The DNA of the CDR3 is TGTGCCAGCAGCTCACAACAATTGGACGTCCATTTT. This codes for CASSSQQLDVHF.

With respect to this clone: A read error may produce the germline difference seen at one junction end. The chain is built from TRBV7-7 and TRBJ2-3; 7 bases map to TRBD2. Germline V lookup: CDR1 SSHAT, CDR2 FNYEAQ (reference sequence). The CDR3 spans 15 residues. The chain's CDR3 is CASTPGAGVTDTQYF. The CDR3 coding sequence is TGTGCTAGCACCCCTGGGGCGGGGGTCACAGATACGCAGTATTTT.

A few counts support this clone. V is TRBV7-2 and J is TRBJ2-5, with D unclear. There are 14 residues in the CDR3. Deletions cut 0 bases from V and 2 bases from J, with 7 bases between. CDR1 and CDR2 from the germline V gene are SGHTA and FQGNSA. CDR3 coding DNA: TGTGCCAGCAGCTTAGCGCGCCAGCAAGAGACCCAGTACTTC. Its protein product is CASSLARQQETQYF.